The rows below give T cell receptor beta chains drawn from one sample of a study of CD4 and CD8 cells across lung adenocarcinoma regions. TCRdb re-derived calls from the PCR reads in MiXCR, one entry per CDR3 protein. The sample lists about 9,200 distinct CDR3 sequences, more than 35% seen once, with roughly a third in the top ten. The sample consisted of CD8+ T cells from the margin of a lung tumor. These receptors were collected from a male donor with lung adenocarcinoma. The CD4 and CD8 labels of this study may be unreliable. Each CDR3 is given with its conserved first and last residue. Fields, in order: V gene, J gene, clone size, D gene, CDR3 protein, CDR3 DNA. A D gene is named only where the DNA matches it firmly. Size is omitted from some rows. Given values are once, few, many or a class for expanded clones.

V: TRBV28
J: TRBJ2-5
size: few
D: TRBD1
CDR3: CASSGQGFRQETQYF
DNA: TGTGCCAGCAGTGGACAGGGGTTTAGGCAAGAGACCCAGTACTTC

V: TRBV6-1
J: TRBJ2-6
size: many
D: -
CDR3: CASSEDFSGANVLTF
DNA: TGTGCCAGCAGTGAAGATTTTTCTGGGGCCAACGTCCTGACTTTC

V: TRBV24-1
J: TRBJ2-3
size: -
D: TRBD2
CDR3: CATSEPREERETQYF
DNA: TGTGCCACCAGTGAACCCCGGGAGGAGAGAGAGACCCAGTACTTT

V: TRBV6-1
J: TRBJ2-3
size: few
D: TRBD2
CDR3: CASSETSGGPDTQYF
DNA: TGTGCCAGCAGTGAGACTAGCGGGGGGCCAGATACGCAGTATTTT

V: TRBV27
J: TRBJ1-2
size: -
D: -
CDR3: CASSLSVIGSDLYGYTF
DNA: TGTGCCAGCAGTTTATCTGTAATAGGGTCCGACCTTTATGGCTACACCTTC

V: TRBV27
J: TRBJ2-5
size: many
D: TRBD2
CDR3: CASSTLPGLAGVPETQYF
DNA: TGTGCCAGCAGCACACTGCCGGGACTAGCGGGAGTACCAGAGACCCAGTACTTC

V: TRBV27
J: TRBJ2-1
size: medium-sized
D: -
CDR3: CASRVGGPRGEQFF
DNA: TGTGCCAGCAGGGTAGGAGGGCCTCGGGGGGAGCAGTTCTTC

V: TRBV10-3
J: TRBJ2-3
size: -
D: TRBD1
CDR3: CAISDWGTDTDTQYF
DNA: TGTGCCATCAGTGACTGGGGGACAGACACAGATACGCAGTATTTT

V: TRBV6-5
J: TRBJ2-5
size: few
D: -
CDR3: CASSYSLAEDQYF
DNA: TGTGCCAGCAGTTACTCTCTAGCTGAGGACCAGTACTTC

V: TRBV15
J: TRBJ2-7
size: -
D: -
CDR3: CATSRDPNRAYEQYF
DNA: TGTGCCACCAGCAGAGACCCCAACAGAGCCTACGAGCAGTACTTC

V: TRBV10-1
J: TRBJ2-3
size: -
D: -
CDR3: CAGSGGRDTETQYF
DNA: TGCGCGGGCAGTGGGGGCCGTGACACAGAGACGCAGTACTTT

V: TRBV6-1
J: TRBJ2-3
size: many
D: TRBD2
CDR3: CASSVTTSGRGDTQYF
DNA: TGTGCCAGCAGTGTCACCACTAGCGGGAGAGGGGATACGCAGTATTTT

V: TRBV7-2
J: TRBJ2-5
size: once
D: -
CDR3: CASSPSPETQYF
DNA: TGTGCCAGCAGCCCTAGCCCAGAGACGCAGTACTTC

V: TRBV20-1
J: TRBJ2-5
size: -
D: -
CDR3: CSASSAGIGTQYF
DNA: TGCAGTGCTAGTTCGGCAGGGATCGGGACCCAGTACTTC

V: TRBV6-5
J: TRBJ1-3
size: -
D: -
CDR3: CASSYMSSGNTIYF
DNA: TGTGCCAGCAGTTACATGAGCTCTGGAAACACCATATATTTT

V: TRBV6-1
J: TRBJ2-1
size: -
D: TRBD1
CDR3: CASSQRQGRNEQFF
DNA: TGTGCCAGCAGCCAGAGACAGGGCCGCAATGAGCAGTTCTTC

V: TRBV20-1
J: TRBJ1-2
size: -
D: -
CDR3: CSAKEGLGGYTF
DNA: TGCAGTGCTAAGGAGGGGTTGGGTGGCTACACCTTC

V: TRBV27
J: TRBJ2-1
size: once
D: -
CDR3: CASSVMSSYDEQFF
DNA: TGTGCCAGCAGTGTAATGAGCTCCTACGATGAGCAGTTTTTC

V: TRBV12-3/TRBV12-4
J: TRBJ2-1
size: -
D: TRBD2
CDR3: CASSRAGGPGNEQFF
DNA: TGTGCCAGCAGTAGAGCGGGGGGGCCTGGAAATGAGCAGTTCTTC

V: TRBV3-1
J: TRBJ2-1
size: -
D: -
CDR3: CASSPDIYNEQFF
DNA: TGTGCCAGCAGCCCGGACATCTACAATGAGCAGTTCTTC

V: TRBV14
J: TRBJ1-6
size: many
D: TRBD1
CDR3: CASSRGQENSPLHF
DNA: TGTGCCAGCAGCCGCGGACAGGAGAATTCACCCCTCCACTTT

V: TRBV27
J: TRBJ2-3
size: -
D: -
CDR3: CASSYRNTGEQYF
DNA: TGTGCCAGCAGCTACCGGAACACCGGGGAGCAGTATTTT

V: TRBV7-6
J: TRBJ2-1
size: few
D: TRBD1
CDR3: CATAVNRGPYEQFF
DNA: TGTGCCACCGCAGTGAATAGGGGGCCGTATGAGCAGTTCTTC

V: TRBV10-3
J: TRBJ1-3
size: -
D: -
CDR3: CATRSWDSGNTIYF
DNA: TGTGCCACTCGATCCTGGGACTCTGGAAACACCATATATTTT

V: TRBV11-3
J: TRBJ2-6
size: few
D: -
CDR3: CASQPRTGANVLTF
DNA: TGTGCCAGCCAGCCCCGCACTGGGGCCAACGTCCTGACTTTC

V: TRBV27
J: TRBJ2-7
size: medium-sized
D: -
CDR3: CASSLSGVGSSYEQYF
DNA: TGTGCCAGCAGTTTATCTGGCGTGGGCAGCTCCTACGAGCAGTACTTC

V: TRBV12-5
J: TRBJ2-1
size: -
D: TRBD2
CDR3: CASGGGASGHNEQFF
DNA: TGTGCTAGTGGTGGCGGGGCTAGCGGCCACAATGAGCAGTTCTTC

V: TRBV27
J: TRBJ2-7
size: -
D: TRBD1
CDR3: CASSRGQGREQYF
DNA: TGTGCCAGCAGCCGAGGACAGGGCCGGGAGCAGTACTTC

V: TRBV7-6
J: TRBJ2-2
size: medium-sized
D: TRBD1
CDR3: CASSSTTGGRTGELFF
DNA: TGTGCCAGCAGCTCGACTACAGGGGGTCGGACCGGGGAGCTGTTTTTT

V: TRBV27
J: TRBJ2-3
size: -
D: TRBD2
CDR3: CASSSGLAGGTDTQYF
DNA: TGTGCCAGCAGTTCGGGACTAGCGGGAGGAACAGATACGCAGTATTTT